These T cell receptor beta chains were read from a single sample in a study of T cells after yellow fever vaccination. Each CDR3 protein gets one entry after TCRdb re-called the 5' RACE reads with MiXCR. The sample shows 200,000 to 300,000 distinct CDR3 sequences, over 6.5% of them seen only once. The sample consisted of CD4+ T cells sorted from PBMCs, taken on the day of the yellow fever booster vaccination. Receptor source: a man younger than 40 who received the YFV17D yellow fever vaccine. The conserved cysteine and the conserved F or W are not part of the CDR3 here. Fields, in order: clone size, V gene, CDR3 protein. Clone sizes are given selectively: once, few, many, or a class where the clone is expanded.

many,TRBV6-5,ASQRQGESSYEQY
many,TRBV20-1,SAETSGVNEQF
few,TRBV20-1,SASGAGGSLSYEQF
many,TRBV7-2,ASSLFGQGEQETQY
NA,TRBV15,ATRAGFGRGYGYT
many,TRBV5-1,ASSLVRGQPQH
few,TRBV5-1,ASSGHNEQF
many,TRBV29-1,SVDRADTQY
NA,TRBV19,ASSISGQNTGELF
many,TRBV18,ASSQQGNQPQH